Listed below are T cell receptor beta chains from one sample, sequenced in a study of blood T cell repertoires in COVID-19. The assay was immunoSEQ multiplex PCR, and TCRdb's table has in-frame clones only and misses some. Of about 440,000 clones listed, more than 85% are singletons. The sequencing input was peripheral blood. The receptors come from a woman in her twenties or thirties with acute or convalescent COVID-19. Both conserved end residues are part of each CDR3. A D gene is named only where the DNA matches it firmly. The size field is filled for only some rows; it gives once, few, many or a size class.

CDR3 DNA	CDR3 protein	D gene	clone size	V gene	J gene
TGTGCCAGCAGCTCCTCCCCCCAGGGCGGTGGCTACACCTTC	CASSSSPQGGGYTF	-	-	TRBV7-9	TRBJ1-2
TGTGCCAGCAGCCCTACAGGGGGGGTTGGCTACACCTTC	CASSPTGGVGYTF	TRBD1	-	TRBV12-3/TRBV12-4	TRBJ1-2
TGCAGACGGGGGAATCGGGCTCACTTC	CRRGNRAHF	-	-	TRBV20-1	TRBJ2-7
TGTGCCAGCAATCCTAGCGGGGGAGGTGAGACCCAGTACTTC	CASNPSGGGETQYF	TRBD2	-	TRBV28	TRBJ2-5
TGTGCCACCAGTGATTTGCCGCGGAGTAGAAAGACCCAGTACTTC	CATSDLPRSRKTQYF	-	-	TRBV24-1	TRBJ2-5
TGTGCCAGCAGCCACACCAACACCGGGGAGCTGTTTTTT	CASSHTNTGELFF	-	-	TRBV13	TRBJ2-2
TGTGCCAGCAGTTACTCTCCCCTCTCCTACGAGCAGTACTTC	CASSYSPLSYEQYF	-	-	TRBV6-5	TRBJ2-7
TGCGCCAGCAGTGACGGGACAGGGGTTGGGACCCAGTACTTC	CASSDGTGVGTQYF	TRBD1	-	TRBV5-1	TRBJ2-5
TGTGCCAGCACAGGGAACAATGAGCAGTTCTTC	CASTGNNEQFF	-	-	TRBV28	TRBJ2-1
TGTGCCAGCAGCCCAAGTTACTCGGGGACTAGCGGATACAATGAGCAGTTCTTC	CASSPSYSGTSGYNEQFF	TRBD2	-	TRBV27	TRBJ2-1
TGCGCCAGTGCTAGCGGGGGCTCAAGATCTGGGGCCAACGTCCTGACTTTC	CASASGGSRSGANVLTF	TRBD2	few	TRBV5-1	TRBJ2-6
TGTGCCAGCGTGCGCGGGGGGGCCTTAGGAGATACGCAGTATTTT	CASVRGGALGDTQYF	TRBD2	once	TRBV2	TRBJ2-3
TGTGCCAGCAGCGGCGTGGGGTCGGGAACAGATACGCAGTATTTT	CASSGVGSGTDTQYF	-	-	TRBV5-4	TRBJ2-3
TGTGCCAGCGGCTCGTTTAATGAAAAACTGTTTTTT	CASGSFNEKLFF	-	-	TRBV2	TRBJ1-4
TGTGCCAGCAGTTACTCGGGACAGACAAACTATGGCTACACCTTC	CASSYSGQTNYGYTF	TRBD1	-	TRBV6-6	TRBJ1-2
TGTGCCAGCAGCTTACCCCGCGCAGGAAACTCCTACGAGCAGTACTTC	CASSLPRAGNSYEQYF	-	-	TRBV7-3	TRBJ2-7
TGTGCCAGCAGTTCGTGGACAGGGCAACCTTCCCCAGCTTTCTTT	CASSSWTGQPSPAFF	TRBD1	-	TRBV6-5	TRBJ1-1
TGCAGCGCTTCGGACAGGGTGCTAGAGACCCAGTACTTC	CSASDRVLETQYF	TRBD1	-	TRBV29-1	TRBJ2-5
TGTGCCACCAGCAGAGATGCGGGGTTGAACACTGAAGCTTTCTTT	CATSRDAGLNTEAFF	-	once	TRBV15	TRBJ1-1
TGTGCCATCAGTGAGTCGAACAGAAACAATGAAAAACTGTTTTTT	CAISESNRNNEKLFF	-	-	TRBV10-3	TRBJ1-4
TGTGCCAGCAGTTATGACAGTGAAAACACCATATATTTT	CASSYDSENTIYF	-	-	TRBV6-6	TRBJ1-3
TGCGCCAGCAGCCCTAGACTAGCGGGGGGTAACATTCAGTACTTC	CASSPRLAGGNIQYF	TRBD2	-	TRBV5-1	TRBJ2-4
TGTGCCAGCAGGGGGACTAGCCAGACGGAGACCCAGTACTTC	CASRGTSQTETQYF	TRBD2	-	TRBV2	TRBJ2-5